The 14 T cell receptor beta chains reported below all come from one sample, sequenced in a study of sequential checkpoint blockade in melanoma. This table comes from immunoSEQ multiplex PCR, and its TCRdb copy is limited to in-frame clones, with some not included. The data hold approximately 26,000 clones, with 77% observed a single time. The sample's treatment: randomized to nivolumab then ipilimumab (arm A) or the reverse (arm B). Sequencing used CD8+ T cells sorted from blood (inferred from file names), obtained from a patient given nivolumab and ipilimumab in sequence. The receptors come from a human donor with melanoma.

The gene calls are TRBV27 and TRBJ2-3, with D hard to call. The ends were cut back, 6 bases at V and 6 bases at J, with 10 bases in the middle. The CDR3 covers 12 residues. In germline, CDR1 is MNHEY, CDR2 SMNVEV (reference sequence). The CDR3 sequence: CASSQSGDTQYF. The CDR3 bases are TGTGCCAGCAGCCAATCCGGGGATACGCAGTATTTT.

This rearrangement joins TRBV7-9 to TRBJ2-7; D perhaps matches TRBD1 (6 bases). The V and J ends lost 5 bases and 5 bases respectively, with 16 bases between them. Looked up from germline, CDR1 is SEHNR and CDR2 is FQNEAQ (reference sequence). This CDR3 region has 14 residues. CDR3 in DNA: TGTGCCAGCAGCCCCGGACAGCGCCCGGACGAGCAGTACTTC. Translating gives CASSPGQRPDEQYF.

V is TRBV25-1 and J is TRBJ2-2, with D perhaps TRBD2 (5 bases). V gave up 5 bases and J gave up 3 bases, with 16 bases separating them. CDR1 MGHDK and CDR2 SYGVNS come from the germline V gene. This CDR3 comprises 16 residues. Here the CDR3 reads CASSYLERADTGELFF. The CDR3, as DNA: TGTGCCAGCAGTTACTTGGAGAGGGCAGACACCGGGGAGCTGTTTTTT.

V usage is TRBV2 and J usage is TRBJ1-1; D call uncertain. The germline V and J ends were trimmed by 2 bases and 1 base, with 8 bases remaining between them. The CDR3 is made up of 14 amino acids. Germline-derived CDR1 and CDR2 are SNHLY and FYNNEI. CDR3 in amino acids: CASSEWAGNTEAFF. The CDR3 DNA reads TGTGCCAGCAGTGAATGGGCGGGGAACACTGAAGCTTTCTTT.

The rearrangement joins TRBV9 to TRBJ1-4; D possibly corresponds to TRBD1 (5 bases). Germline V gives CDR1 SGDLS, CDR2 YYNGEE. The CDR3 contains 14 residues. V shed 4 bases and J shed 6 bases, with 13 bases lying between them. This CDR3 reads CASSRGREDEKLFF. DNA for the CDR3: TGTGCCAGCAGCCGGGGCAGGGAGGATGAAAAACTGTTTTTT.

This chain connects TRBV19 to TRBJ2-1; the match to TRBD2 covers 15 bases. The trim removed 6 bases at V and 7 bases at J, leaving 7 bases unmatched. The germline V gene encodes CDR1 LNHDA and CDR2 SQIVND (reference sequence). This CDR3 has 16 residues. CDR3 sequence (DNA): TGTGCCAGTAGCTGGACTAGCGGGAGGGTAGTGAATGAGCAGTTCTTC. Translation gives CASSWTSGRVVNEQFF. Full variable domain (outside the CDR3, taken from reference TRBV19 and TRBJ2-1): DGGITQSPKYLFRKEGQNVTLSCEQNLNHDAMYWYRQDPGQGLRLIYYSQIVNDFQKGDIAEGYSVSREKKESFPLTVTSAQKNPTAFYLCASSWTSGRVVNEQFFGPGTRLTVL.

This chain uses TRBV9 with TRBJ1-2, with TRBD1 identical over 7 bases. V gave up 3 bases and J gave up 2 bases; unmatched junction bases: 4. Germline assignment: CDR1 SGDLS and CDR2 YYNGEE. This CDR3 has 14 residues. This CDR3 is CASSDGQDNYGYTF. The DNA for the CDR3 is TGTGCCAGCAGCGATGGACAGGACAACTATGGCTACACCTTC.

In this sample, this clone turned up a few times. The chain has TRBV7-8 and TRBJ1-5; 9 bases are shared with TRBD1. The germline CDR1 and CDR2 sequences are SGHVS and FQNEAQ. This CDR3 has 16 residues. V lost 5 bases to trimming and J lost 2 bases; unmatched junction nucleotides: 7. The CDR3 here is CASSDHRGRGNQPQHF. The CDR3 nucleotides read TGTGCCAGCAGCGACCACAGGGGGCGCGGCAATCAGCCCCAGCATTTT. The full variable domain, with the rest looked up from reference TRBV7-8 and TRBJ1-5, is GAGVSQSPRYKVAKRGQDVALRCDPISGHVSLFWYQQALGQGPEFLTYFQNEAQLDKSGLPSDRFFAERPEGSVSTLKIQRTQQEDSAVYLCASSDHRGRGNQPQHFGDGTRLSIL.

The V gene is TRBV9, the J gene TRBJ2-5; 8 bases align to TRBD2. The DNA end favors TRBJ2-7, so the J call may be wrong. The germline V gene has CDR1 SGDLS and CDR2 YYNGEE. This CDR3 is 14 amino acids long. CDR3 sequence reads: CASSVGAGALEQYF. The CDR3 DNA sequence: TGTGCCAGCAGCGTAGGAGCGGGGGCCCTCGAGCAGTACTTC.

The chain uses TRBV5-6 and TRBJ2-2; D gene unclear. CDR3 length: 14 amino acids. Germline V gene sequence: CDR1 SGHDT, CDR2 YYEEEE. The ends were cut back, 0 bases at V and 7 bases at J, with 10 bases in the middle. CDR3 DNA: TGTGCCAGCAGCTTGGAATCGTACAGCGGGGAGCTGTTTTTT. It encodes CASSLESYSGELFF. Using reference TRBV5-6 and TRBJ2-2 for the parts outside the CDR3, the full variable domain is DAGVTQSPTHLIKTRGQQVTLRCSPKSGHDTVSWYQQALGQGPQFIFQYYEEEERQRGNFPDRFSGHQFPNYSSELNVNALLLGDSALYLCASSLESYSGELFFGEGSRLTVL.

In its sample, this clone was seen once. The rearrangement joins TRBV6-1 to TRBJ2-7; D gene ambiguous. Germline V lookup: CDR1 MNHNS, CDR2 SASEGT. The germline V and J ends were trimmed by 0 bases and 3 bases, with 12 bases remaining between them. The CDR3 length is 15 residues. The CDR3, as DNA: TGTGCCAGCAGTGAAGCCCCAAGCAGGAACTACGAGCAGTACTTC. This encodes CASSEAPSRNYEQYF.

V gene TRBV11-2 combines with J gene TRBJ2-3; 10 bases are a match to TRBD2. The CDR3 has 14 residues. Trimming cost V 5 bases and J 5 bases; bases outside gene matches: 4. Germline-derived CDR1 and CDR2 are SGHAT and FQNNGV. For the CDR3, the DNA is TGTGCCAGCAGCCTAGCGGGGGTCCAAGATACGCAGTATTTT. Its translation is CASSLAGVQDTQYF.

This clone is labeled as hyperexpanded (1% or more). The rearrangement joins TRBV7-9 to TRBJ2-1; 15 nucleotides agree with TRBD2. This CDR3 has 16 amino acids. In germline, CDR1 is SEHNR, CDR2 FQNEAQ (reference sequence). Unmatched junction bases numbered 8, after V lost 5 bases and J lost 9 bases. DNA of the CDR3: TGTGCCAGCAGCCCCGGGACTAGCGGGAGGAGGGGTGAGCAGTTCTTC. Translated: CASSPGTSGRRGEQFF.

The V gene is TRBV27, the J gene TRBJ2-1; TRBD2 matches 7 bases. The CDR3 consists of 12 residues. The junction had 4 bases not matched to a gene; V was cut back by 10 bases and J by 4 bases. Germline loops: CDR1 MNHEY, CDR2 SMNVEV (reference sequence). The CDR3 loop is CATGEGYNEQFF. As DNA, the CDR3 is TGTGCCACCGGGGAGGGATACAATGAGCAGTTCTTC.